The clone carrying this T cell receptor (beta chain) was recorded a few times. From germline, CDR1 is SGHTA and CDR2 FQGNSA. Trimming took 5 bases from V and 6 from J, leaving 8 bases between them. The CDR3 is made up of 12 amino acids. The record originates from a study of T-cell memory formation after mild COVID-19. A 5'RACE reaction primed in the constant segment made cDNA libraries of TCR alpha and TCR beta, and these carried sample barcodes and UMIs. Using its own MiXCR run on the 5' RACE reads, TCRdb lists one record per CDR3 protein. The data show around 130,000 distinct CDR3 sequences, with approximately 15% seen just once and around 14% held by the top ten.

The rearrangement links TRBV7-2 to TRBJ2-1; tentatively, D is TRBD2 (5 bases). Sequenced: PBMCs or a T cell subset sorted from them (not recorded which). The source is an adult woman who had mild COVID-19 (a few samples of this study predate the infection). Cell type and time point are not known. For the CDR3, the DNA is TGTGCCAGCAGCCCCACTAGCAATGAGCAGTTCTTC. This codes for CASSPTSNEQFF.